The 16 T cell receptor beta chains presented below share a single source sample, sequenced in a study of blood T cell repertoires in COVID-19. Assay used: immunoSEQ multiplex PCR; TCRdb lists only in-frame clones, some missing. Of around 300,000 clones detected, around 89% appear once; the ten largest clones hold under 4.5%. Sequencing was done on a sample of peripheral blood. The source is a woman between 45 and 65 years old with active or convalescent COVID-19.

The V gene is TRBV9, the J gene TRBJ2-7; 7 bases fit TRBD2. In germline, CDR1 is SGDLS, CDR2 YYNGEE. The junction had 12 bases not matched to a gene; V was cut back by 4 bases and J by 2 bases. The CDR3 runs 16 residues. CDR3 residues: CASSPSTGGTPYEQYF. CDR3 DNA: TGTGCCAGCAGCCCCTCGACGGGAGGCACTCCCTACGAGCAGTACTTC.

The chain has TRBV29-1 and TRBJ1-1, with a weak D call TRBD1 (5 bases). This CDR3 has 12 amino acids. The germline V gene has CDR1 SQVTM and CDR2 ANQGSEA. V was shortened by 6 bases and J by 1 base, with 9 bases between the two germline ends. DNA of the CDR3: TGCAGCGTAGTTGACAGGAACACTGAAGCTTTCTTT. This translates into CSVVDRNTEAFF.

The CDR3 loop is CSASQETQYF. Written as DNA, the CDR3 is TGCAGCGCCTCCCAAGAGACCCAGTACTTC. This chain connects TRBV29-1 to TRBJ2-5, with D unresolved. CDR1 is SQVTM and CDR2 is ANQGSEA in the germline V gene. CDR3 length equals 10 residues. Deletions cut 7 bases from V and 1 base from J, with 4 bases between.

The CDR3 reads CAWGRAGGYTDTQYF. The CDR3 DNA reads as TGTGCCTGGGGAAGAGCGGGGGGGTACACAGATACGCAGTATTTT. The V and J genes are TRBV30 and TRBJ2-3; 10 bases align to TRBD2. The CDR3 extends over 15 amino acids. Trimming removed 5 bases from V and 2 bases from J; junction bases left unmatched: 7. Germline CDR1 and CDR2: GTSNPN and SVGIG (reference sequence).

V is TRBV19 and J is TRBJ1-3, with TRBD1 identical over 8 bases. J lost 2 bases, V lost 1 base, and 4 bases had no gene match. Germline CDR1 reads LNHDA; CDR2 reads SQIVND (reference sequence). This CDR3 contains 16 residues. This chain's CDR3 is CASSIAGQGAGNTIYF. The CDR3 region has the DNA TGTGCCAGTAGTATAGCAGGACAGGGCGCTGGAAACACCATATATTTT.

V usage is TRBV5-6 and J usage is TRBJ1-2, with TRBD1 identical over 9 bases. Germline V gives CDR1 SGHDT, CDR2 YYEEEE. The V segment lost 0 bases and the J segment 8 bases; nucleotides outside the gene matches: 5. The CDR3 totals 14 residues. The DNA of the CDR3 is TGTGCCAGCAGCTTGGGGGACAGGGCTCGGGGCTACACCTTC. It encodes CASSLGDRARGYTF.

This chain links TRBV7-2 with TRBJ1-1; the D gene is possibly TRBD1 (6 bases). V shed 3 bases and J shed 0 bases, with 14 bases lying between them. The CDR3 is made up of 16 amino acids. The germline gives CDR1 SGHTA, CDR2 FQGNSA. The chain's CDR3 is CASSFRATGVNTEAFF. For the CDR3, the DNA is TGTGCCAGCAGCTTTAGGGCGACAGGCGTGAACACTGAAGCTTTCTTT.

This clone appeared once. This chain uses TRBV5-1 with TRBJ1-2; TRBD1 aligns across 10 bases. The CDR3 contains 16 residues. Unmatched junction bases numbered 10, after V lost 0 bases and J lost 8 bases. In germline, CDR1 is SGHRS, CDR2 YFSETQ. DNA for the CDR3: TGCGCCAGCAGCTTGGTTGGGGGACAGGGGATCGACGGCTACACCTTC. Translated, it gives CASSLVGGQGIDGYTF.

This clone was recorded only once. J is TRBJ2-1 and V is TRBV24-1; the D gene is possibly TRBD2 (7 bases). The CDR3 loop spans 16 amino acids. V lost 4 bases to trimming and J lost 6 bases, with 18 bases between them. Germline loops: CDR1 KGHDR, CDR2 SFDVKD. CDR3 loop: CATSDPRGGGLNEQFF. CDR3 sequence (DNA): TGTGCCACCAGTGACCCCCGTGGCGGGGGCCTCAATGAGCAGTTCTTC.

The V call is TRBV2, the J call TRBJ1-4; D is possibly TRBD1 (6 bases). The CDR3 covers 13 residues. From germline, CDR1 is SNHLY and CDR2 FYNNEI. V was clipped by 11 bases and J by 5 bases, with 15 bases between them. The CDR3 coding sequence is TGTGCCTGGTGGACAGCCCTAAATGAAAAACTGTTTTTT. Translating gives CAWWTALNEKLFF.

This chain uses TRBV6-1 with TRBJ1-5, with 9 bases fitting TRBD1. CDR1 MNHNS and CDR2 SASEGT come from the germline V gene. V lost 1 base, J lost 7 bases, and 5 bases stayed unmatched. CDR3 length: 15 residues. Here the CDR3 DNA reads TGTGCCAGCAGTGAAGGGGACAGGGTCCCCCAGCCCCAGCATTTT. Translated, it gives CASSEGDRVPQPQHF.

The chain carries TRBV19 and TRBJ1-3, with D maybe TRBD1 (6 bases). The CDR3 loop spans 15 amino acids. The V gene's germline CDR1 is LNHDA and CDR2 SQIVND (reference sequence). Trimming shortened V by 3 bases and J by 4 bases, and 13 bases separated the two germline ends. The CDR3 loop reads CASSIVGAAGNTIYF. DNA of the CDR3: TGTGCCAGTAGTATCGTGGGGGCTGCGGGAAACACCATATATTTT.

The chain is built from TRBV4-1 and TRBJ1-6, with 8 positions matching TRBD1. CDR1 and CDR2 from the germline V gene are MGHRA and YSYEKL. There are 12 residues in the CDR3. V was pared by 8 bases and J by 9 bases, with 3 bases of the junction left unmatched. The CDR3 DNA is TGCGCCAGCGGCGACAGGGGTTCACCCCTCCACTTT. It specifies CASGDRGSPLHF.

The V and J genes are TRBV29-1 and TRBJ2-2, with D tentatively TRBD2 (6 bases). The V end was cut by 4 bases, the J end by 1 base, with 16 bases between. Germline-derived CDR1 and CDR2 are SQVTM and ANQGSEA. This CDR3 region has 16 residues. CDR3 sequence reads: CSVVETSRKNTGELFF. The CDR3 region has the DNA TGCAGCGTTGTTGAAACTAGCCGAAAGAACACCGGGGAGCTGTTTTTT.

The chain links TRBV10-2 to TRBJ1-6; a possible D gene is TRBD1 (6 bases). Trimming shortened V by 1 base and J by 7 bases, and 8 bases separated the two germline ends. The CDR3 is 14 residues long. Germline V gives CDR1 WSHSY, CDR2 SAAADI. CDR3 residues: CASSEYRENSPLHF. DNA of the CDR3: TGCGCCAGCAGTGAGTACAGGGAAAATTCACCCCTCCACTTT.

This clone was counted a single time. This sequence joins TRBV2 and TRBJ1-1; no firm D call. There are 15 residues in the CDR3. CDR1 is SNHLY and CDR2 is FYNNEI in the germline V gene. V was clipped by 7 bases and J by 6 bases, with 21 bases between them. CDR3 DNA: TGTGCCAGCATTCGTAAACCCCCGGGAAACCCTGAAGCTTTCTTT. It yields the protein CASIRKPPGNPEAFF. The full variable domain, its missing parts supplied by reference TRBV2 and TRBJ1-1, is EPEVTQTPSHQVTQMGQEVILRCVPISNHLYFYWYRQILGQKVEFLVSFYNNEISEKSEIFDDQFSVERPDGSNFTLKIRSTKLEDSAMYFCASIRKPPGNPEAFFGQGTRLTVV.